The 24 T cell receptor beta chains given below trace back to one sample, sequenced in a study of identical twins. One entry per CDR3 protein, called by TCRdb with MiXCR from the 5' RACE reads. The table shows some 1,600,000 distinct CDR3 sequences, with around 33% occurring only once. The sequenced sample consisted of cord blood. These receptors came from a newborn girl in good health.

The J gene is TRBJ2-5, the V gene TRBV15; no definite D call. Trimming left V 1 base short and J 0 bases short, with 6 bases between. The CDR3 runs to 14 residues. Germline V CDR1 and CDR2: LNHNV, YYDKDF (reference sequence). CDR3 residues: CATSRAGHQETQYF. In nucleotides, the CDR3 is TGTGCCACCAGCAGAGCTGGGCACCAAGAGACCCAGTACTTC.

This clonotype was counted a few times. The V call is TRBV12-3 or TRBV12-4, the J call TRBJ1-4; D remains ambiguous. The CDR3 extends over 14 amino acids. Trimming shortened V by 3 bases and J by 11 bases, and 16 bases separated the two germline ends. Written as DNA, the CDR3 is TGTGCCAGCAGTTTGAACGCCCTCCCGATGAAACTGTTTTTT. It is translated as CASSLNALPMKLFF.

This clonotype was observed a few times. The chain uses TRBV7-2 and TRBJ2-3; D may be TRBD1 (6 bases). Germline values: CDR1 SGHTA, CDR2 FQGNSA. CDR3 size: 15 residues. Trimming stripped 0 bases from V and 2 bases from J, with 9 bases between. The CDR3 nucleotides are TGTGCCAGCAGCTTAGCGAAGGGACACACAGATACGCAGTATTTT. Protein sequence: CASSLAKGHTDTQYF.

This clonotype was counted between two and nine times. The chain is built from TRBV14 and TRBJ2-7; D is possibly TRBD1 or TRBD2 (5 bases each). CDR3 size: 17 residues. Germline lookup yields CDR1 SGHDN and CDR2 FVKESK. Trimming cost V 4 bases and J 1 base, with 20 bases left between them. The CDR3 coding sequence is TGTGCCAGCAGCCCCCGAAAAAGGACCGGGACGTCCTACGAGCAGTACTTC. Translated: CASSPRKRTGTSYEQYF.

The V and J genes are TRBV5-1 and TRBJ2-5; weak D call: TRBD1 (5 bases). This CDR3 comprises 15 residues. The germline CDR1 and CDR2 sequences are SGHRS and YFSETQ. V shed 5 bases and J shed 2 bases, with 16 bases lying between them. This chain's CDR3 is CASRGQGRIQETQYF. The CDR3, as DNA: TGCGCCAGCAGAGGGCAGGGCCGGATTCAAGAGACCCAGTACTTC.

CDR3 bases: TGTGCCATCAGGACAGGGGATGAGCAGTTCTTC. It codes for CAIRTGDEQFF. The chain combines TRBV10-3 with TRBJ2-1, with TRBD1 identical over 8 bases. The J segment lost 8 bases and the V segment lost 6 bases, leaving 0 bases of the junction unmatched. Germline CDR1 is ENHRY and CDR2 is SYGVKD. This CDR3 comprises 11 residues.

This clonotype appeared a few times. The V and J genes are TRBV12-3 or TRBV12-4 and TRBJ1-2, with D possibly TRBD1 on 5 matching bases. V shed 0 bases and J shed 3 bases, with 11 bases lying between them. This CDR3 contains 15 residues. CDR3 in DNA: TGTGCCAGCAGTTTAGCGGGGCAGGGCTACTATGGCTACACCTTC. It is translated as CASSLAGQGYYGYTF.

A word on this clonotype: One end of the junction is discordant with germline, which a read error may explain. V usage is TRBV7-9 and J usage is TRBJ2-7, with no clear D. This CDR3 is 14 amino acids long. The germline gives CDR1 SEHNR, CDR2 FQNEAQ (reference sequence). CDR3 loop: CARSADASSYEQYF. Here the CDR3 DNA reads TGTGCCCGCAGCGCCGACGCGAGCTCCTACGAGCAGTACTTC. The entire variable domain, with the rest obtained from reference TRBV7-9 and TRBJ2-7, is as follows: DTGVSQNPRHKITKRGQNVTFRCDPISEHNRLYWYRQTLGQGPEFLTYFQNEAQLEKSRLLSDRFSAERPKGSFSTLEIQRTEQGDSAMYLCARSADASSYEQYFGPGTRLTVT.

The V gene is TRBV12-3 or TRBV12-4, the J gene TRBJ2-4; 7 bases map to TRBD1. The CDR3 totals 17 residues. After removal of 0 bases from V and 1 base from J, the junction contained 6 bases not matched to a gene. CDR3 amino acids: CASSLAQTTGAKNIQYF. The CDR3 DNA reads as TGTGCCAGCAGTTTAGCCCAAACGACAGGGGCCAAAAACATTCAGTACTTC.

The chain carries TRBV20-1 and TRBJ2-3, with a weak D call TRBD2 (6 bases). The V and J ends lost 2 bases and 6 bases respectively, with 12 bases between them. The germline V gene has CDR1 DFQATT and CDR2 SNEGSKA (reference sequence). CDR3 length equals 13 residues. In DNA, the CDR3 is TGCAGTGCTAGAAAGGGACTTTTTGATACGCAGTATTTT. Protein sequence: CSARKGLFDTQYF.

This clonotype was detected a few times. The chain has TRBV9 and TRBJ2-3, with unresolved D. This CDR3 comprises 14 residues. Germline lookup yields CDR1 SGDLS and CDR2 YYNGEE. V dropped 0 bases and J dropped 2 bases, with 7 bases sitting between them. As DNA, the CDR3 is TGTGCCAGCAGCGTAGACGCCAACACAGATACGCAGTATTTT. It yields the protein CASSVDANTDTQYF.

V gene TRBV29-1 combines with J gene TRBJ2-4, with D possibly being TRBD1 (5 bases). This CDR3 is built from 14 residues. CDR1 is SQVTM and CDR2 is ANQGSEA in the germline V gene. CDR3 coding DNA: TGCAGTGCTCTGGGGCGGTTAGCCAAAAACATTCAGTACTTC. The encoded protein is CSALGRLAKNIQYF.

This clonotype was seen only a few times. The CDR3 here is CASSFRRLAGGWDTQYF. In DNA, the CDR3 is TGTGCCAGCAGTTTCAGACGACTAGCGGGAGGGTGGGATACGCAGTATTTT. V gene TRBV12-3 or TRBV12-4 combines with J gene TRBJ2-3; 14 bases line up with TRBD2. The CDR3 loop spans 17 amino acids. Trimming at V came to 3 bases and at J to 6 bases, leaving 8 bases not matched to a gene.

V and J are TRBV28 and TRBJ2-2; 7 bases map to TRBD2. Germline V gives CDR1 MDHEN, CDR2 SYDVKM. This CDR3 has 16 amino acids. V shed 3 bases and J 0 bases; nucleotides not matched to a gene: 4. CDR3 sequence reads: CASSFRLASNTGELFF. In DNA form, the CDR3 reads TGTGCCAGCAGTTTTAGACTAGCTTCGAACACCGGGGAGCTGTTTTTT.

This clonotype showed up just a few times. The chain has TRBV12-5 and TRBJ2-1, with D maybe TRBD1 (5 bases). The germline V and J ends were trimmed by 6 bases and 4 bases, with 10 bases remaining between them. The CDR3 consists of 13 residues. CDR1 LGHNT and CDR2 FRNRAP come from the germline V gene. As DNA, the CDR3 is TGTGCTAGTGGCCCGGACAAATACAATGAGCAGTTCTTC. Its protein is CASGPDKYNEQFF.

This chain connects TRBV3-1 to TRBJ2-1; 7 nucleotides line up with TRBD1. Germline V gene lookup returns CDR1 LGHDT and CDR2 YNNKEL (reference sequence). V shed 0 bases, J shed 4 bases, and the junction held 3 bases outside the gene matches. The CDR3 spans 15 residues. The CDR3 DNA follows: TGTGCCAGCAGCCAAGATAGGACAGGTTACAATGAGCAGTTCTTC. Translating it yields CASSQDRTGYNEQFF.

The table lists this clonotype with a few counts. The CDR3 here is CASRPGLAGKSTDTQYF. In nucleotides, the CDR3 is TGTGCCAGCAGGCCCGGACTAGCGGGGAAAAGCACAGATACGCAGTATTTT. V gene TRBV6-6 combines with J gene TRBJ2-3, with 12 bases lining up with TRBD2. V shed 6 bases and J 0 bases; nucleotides not matched to a gene: 7. Germline-derived CDR1 and CDR2 are MNHNY and SVGAGI (reference sequence). The CDR3 loop spans 17 amino acids.

The table lists this clonotype with a few counts. The chain recombines TRBV24-1 with TRBJ2-1; possibly TRBD2 for D (6 bases). Trimming pared 1 base from V and 5 bases from J, leaving 17 bases between. The CDR3 contains 17 residues. Per germline, CDR1 KGHDR and CDR2 SFDVKD. This chain's CDR3 is CATSDFPLANTNNEQFF. For the CDR3, the DNA is TGTGCCACCAGTGATTTCCCTCTAGCGAATACCAACAATGAGCAGTTCTTC.

CDR3 bases: TGTGCCAGCACCCAGGGAGCCAGCCTCTCCTACAATGAGCAGTACTTC. It yields the protein CASTQGASLSYNEQYF. V usage is TRBV13 and J usage is TRBJ2-7; tentatively, D is TRBD1 or TRBD2 (5 bases each). CDR3 length: 16 amino acids. Per germline, CDR1 PRHDT and CDR2 FYEKMQ (reference sequence). V was pared by 7 bases and J by 7 bases, with 26 bases between.

This clonotype was seen more than once but under ten times. This sequence joins TRBV27 and TRBJ2-1; either TRBD1 or TRBD2 may supply D (7 bases each). The V end lost 0 bases, the J end lost 4 bases, and 13 bases lay between the germline ends. The CDR3 is 16 residues long. The germline CDR1 and CDR2 sequences are MNHEY and SMNVEV (reference sequence). The DNA for the CDR3 is TGTGCCAGCAGTTTATCCCCAGGGGGGGGTTACAATGAGCAGTTCTTC. Translated: CASSLSPGGGYNEQFF.

This clonotype appeared a single time. The chain uses TRBV5-1 and TRBJ1-1; no firm D call. Germline V gene sequence: CDR1 SGHRS, CDR2 YFSETQ. Trimming pared 3 bases from V and 1 base from J, leaving 13 bases between. The CDR3 loop spans 15 amino acids. The CDR3 sequence: CASSWPLRQNTEAFF. The CDR3, as DNA: TGCGCCAGCAGCTGGCCCCTCCGACAGAACACTGAAGCTTTCTTT.

This clonotype has at least ten counts. V and J are TRBV5-1 and TRBJ2-1; D perhaps matches TRBD1 (6 bases). Germline CDR1 is SGHRS and CDR2 is YFSETQ. The CDR3 covers 14 residues. Deletions cut 0 bases from V and 3 bases from J, with 7 bases between. The CDR3: CASSLGGGYNEQFF. In DNA, the CDR3 is TGCGCCAGCAGCTTGGGAGGGGGCTACAATGAGCAGTTCTTC.

Worth noting for this clonotype: Its ends do not fully match the called genes, so a read error is possible. The J gene is TRBJ2-1, the V gene TRBV28, with a tentative D call TRBD1 (5 bases). Germline V lookup: CDR1 MDHEN, CDR2 SYDVKM. The CDR3 totals 12 residues. CDR3 sequence reads: CASSLRVNGQFF. The CDR3 DNA reads TGTGCCAGCAGCCTCAGGGTAAATGGGCAGTTCTTC.

The chain links TRBV20-1 to TRBJ1-5, with TRBD1 as a possible D gene (5 bases). The CDR3 length is 15 residues. CDR1 is DFQATT, CDR2 SNEGSKA, per germline (reference sequence). Deletions cut 3 bases from V and 5 bases from J, with 17 bases between. The CDR3 DNA follows: TGCAGTGCTAGGAGATGGGGGATCTCGGATCAGCCCCAGCATTTT. Translation: CSARRWGISDQPQHF.